The entry below describes one T cell receptor (beta chain). The data belong to a study of cytomegalovirus exposure and HLA in healthy donors. The CDR3 sequence is 11 residues long. Per germline, CDR1 SGHTA and CDR2 FQGNSA. V was shortened by 4 bases and J by 6 bases, with 7 bases between the two germline ends. PCR involved 60 Vbeta and 13 Jbeta primers. Libraries were prepared by immunoSEQ multiplex PCR; TCRdb keeps only in-frame clonotypes and omits some of them. The sample has around 190,000 clones, 70% to 75% seen once. V gene TRBV7-2 combines with J gene TRBJ2-7; D not certain. Source material: PBMCs. The sequence was obtained from a man aged 30-40 years in good health and CMV-seropositive. The CDR3 region has the DNA TGTGCCAGCAGCTCAGCCGGCGAGCAGTACTTC. Protein: CASSSAGEQYF.